Listed here are 29 T cell receptor beta chains from one sample, sequenced in a study of blood T cell repertoires in COVID-19. Repertoires were generated with immunoSEQ multiplex PCR, while TCRdb's copy carries only in-frame clones and drops some. This table holds around 260,000 clones, approximately 83% found once. Sequencing was done on a sample of peripheral blood. The receptors shown here come from a human donor in a cohort sampled during active COVID-19.

This clone was counted a single time. The rearrangement joins TRBV5-6 to TRBJ2-2; 10 bases match TRBD2. V shed 2 bases and J 5 bases; nucleotides not matched to a gene: 6. Germline V gives CDR1 SGHDT, CDR2 YYEEEE. The CDR3 is 16 residues long. The DNA of the CDR3 is TGTGCCAGCAGCTTACCGGGACTAGCGCAAACCGGGGAGCTGTTTTTT. It is translated as CASSLPGLAQTGELFF.

The chain combines TRBV30 with TRBJ2-1; D is unclear. CDR3 length: 11 amino acids. V lost 4 bases to trimming and J lost 6 bases, with 7 bases between them. The germline gives CDR1 GTSNPN, CDR2 SVGIG (reference sequence). The CDR3 nucleotides are TGTGCCTGGACCCTTAGCAATGAGCAGTTCTTC. It codes for CAWTLSNEQFF. The whole variable domain, filled in from reference TRBV30 and TRBJ2-1, reads SQTIHQWPATLVQPVGSPLSLECTVEGTSNPNLYWYRQAAGRGLQLLFYSVGIGQISSEVPQNLSASRPQDRQFILSSKKLLLSDSGFYLCAWTLSNEQFFGPGTRLTVL.

This clone was seen only a few times. The chain combines TRBV6-5 with TRBJ1-5; 10 positions match TRBD1. The CDR3 has 14 residues. Germline values: CDR1 MNHEY, CDR2 SVGAGI. Trimming cost V 7 bases and J 6 bases; bases outside gene matches: 6. The CDR3 region has the DNA TGTGCCAGCACACCGGACAGGGGGGTTCAGCCCCAGCATTTT. Its protein product is CASTPDRGVQPQHF.

V usage is TRBV2 and J usage is TRBJ2-7; D is unresolved. Trimming removed 6 bases at V and 1 base at J, with 7 bases between. The CDR3 extends over 12 amino acids. In germline, CDR1 is SNHLY, CDR2 FYNNEI. Here the CDR3 reads CASRTDSYEQYF. Here the CDR3 DNA reads TGTGCCAGCAGAACAGATTCCTACGAGCAGTACTTC.

The rearrangement joins TRBV4-1 to TRBJ2-7; TRBD2 matches at 8 bases. The germline V gene has CDR1 MGHRA and CDR2 YSYEKL. There are 14 residues in the CDR3. Unmatched junction bases numbered 4, after V lost 3 bases and J lost 3 bases. The CDR3 region is CASSHPGTSYEQYF. CDR3 nucleotide sequence: TGCGCCAGCAGCCATCCTGGGACTAGCTACGAGCAGTACTTC.

The CDR3 DNA follows: TGTGCCAGCAGTTCCCGGACTATCGCGGGGGGGACCCAGTACTTC. Its translation: CASSSRTIAGGTQYF. The chain combines TRBV6-5 with TRBJ2-5; 8 bases are a match to TRBD2. Trimming at V came to 4 bases and at J to 7 bases, leaving 11 bases not matched to a gene. CDR1 is MNHEY and CDR2 is SVGAGI in the germline V gene. The CDR3 runs 15 residues.

Only one count was recorded for this clone. The chain uses TRBV2 and TRBJ2-7; D is perhaps TRBD1 (6 bases). Trimming took 8 bases from V and 6 from J, leaving 14 bases between them. CDR3 length equals 12 residues. The germline CDR1 and CDR2 sequences are SNHLY and FYNNEI. CDR3 amino acids: CASGRTAREQYF. The CDR3 DNA reads as TGTGCCAGCGGCCGGACAGCCCGCGAGCAGTACTTC.

The V gene is TRBV5-4, the J gene TRBJ2-6; D is unclear. The CDR3 contains 13 residues. With 5 bases removed from V and 4 bases from J, the gap between germline ends came to 7 bases. CDR1 and CDR2 from the germline V gene are SGHNT and YYREEE (reference sequence). The CDR3 spells CASRWRGANVLTF. For the CDR3, the DNA is TGTGCCAGCAGGTGGAGAGGGGCCAACGTCCTGACTTTC.

J is TRBJ1-2 and V is TRBV25-1; TRBD1 matches 7 bases. The trim removed 5 bases at V and 13 bases at J, leaving 10 bases unmatched. Germline V gene data show CDR1 as MGHDK and CDR2 as SYGVNS. The CDR3 has 12 amino acids. CDR3: CASSQGGPTPTF. The CDR3 region has the DNA TGTGCCAGCAGTCAGGGGGGACCAACCCCCACCTTC.

The genes are TRBV5-5 and TRBJ2-2; TRBD2 agrees at 14 bases. Trimming cost V 4 bases and J 0 bases; bases outside gene matches: 5. CDR1 and CDR2 (germline): SGHKS, YYEKEE (reference sequence). This CDR3 has 18 amino acids. The CDR3 nucleotides read TGTGCCAGCAGCCAGGGACTAGCGGGGGCCGCGAACACCGGGGAGCTGTTTTTT. Amino acids: CASSQGLAGAANTGELFF. Full variable domain (rest looked up from reference TRBV5-5 and TRBJ2-2): DAGVTQSPTHLIKTRGQQVTLRCSPISGHKSVSWYQQVLGQGPQFIFQYYEKEERGRGNFPDRFSARQFPNYSSELNVNALLLGDSALYLCASSQGLAGAANTGELFFGEGSRLTVL.

The rearrangement links TRBV6-6 to TRBJ2-7; D remains ambiguous. Trimming shortened V by 6 bases and J by 0 bases, and 9 bases separated the two germline ends. This CDR3 has 13 amino acids. The germline gives CDR1 MNHNY, CDR2 SVGAGI (reference sequence). CDR3 in DNA: TGTGCCAGCAGCGCCCCCAGCTCCTACGAGCAGTACTTC. Amino acid sequence: CASSAPSSYEQYF.

The genes are TRBV4-2 and TRBJ2-1; the D gene is possibly TRBD2 (6 bases). CDR1 is LGHNA, CDR2 YNFKEQ, per germline. V was cut by 4 bases and J by 10 bases, with 14 bases left in between. The CDR3 contains 13 residues. The chain's CDR3 is CASSPRTAGEQFF. The CDR3 DNA is TGTGCCAGCAGCCCGCGGACCGCGGGGGAGCAGTTCTTC.

This chain connects TRBV7-2 to TRBJ2-5, with 8 bases identical to TRBD2. Per germline, CDR1 SGHTA and CDR2 FQGNSA. The CDR3 has 15 residues. V shed 1 base and J 0 bases; nucleotides not matched to a gene: 1. The CDR3 DNA sequence: TGTGCCAGCAGCTTAGAGCGGGGGCACCAAGAGACCCAGTACTTC. This encodes CASSLERGHQETQYF.

The chain uses TRBV20-1 and TRBJ2-1; D is possibly TRBD2 (6 bases). V lost 5 bases to trimming and J lost 16 bases, with 18 bases between them. The CDR3 extends over 11 amino acids. The germline V gene encodes CDR1 DFQATT and CDR2 SNEGSKA (reference sequence). For the CDR3, the DNA is TGCAGTGCTCCCAGCGGGCCTGGCCCTTTCTTC. As protein: CSAPSGPGPFF.

CDR3 amino acids: CASSRLAFEQYF. DNA for the CDR3: TGTGCCAGCAGCCGACTAGCGTTCGAGCAGTACTTC. V and J are TRBV6-2 or TRBV6-3 and TRBJ2-7; 8 bases line up with TRBD2. V lost 6 bases to trimming and J lost 6 bases; unmatched junction nucleotides: 4. The CDR3 covers 12 residues. Germline V gives CDR1 MNHEY, CDR2 SVGEGT.

V and J are TRBV7-8 and TRBJ2-4; 7 nucleotides line up with TRBD2. Trimming removed 4 bases from V and 13 bases from J; junction bases left unmatched: 10. The germline gives CDR1 SGHVS, CDR2 FQNEAQ. This CDR3 has 13 amino acids. CDR3 protein: CASSYEGEGGQYF. The CDR3 DNA follows: TGTGCCAGCAGCTATGAAGGGGAGGGAGGGCAGTACTTC.

This clone has a handful of counts. The chain has TRBV7-9 and TRBJ2-1; maybe TRBD2 (6 bases). The CDR3 runs to 13 residues. Germline V lookup: CDR1 SEHNR, CDR2 FQNEAQ (reference sequence). The ends were cut back, 5 bases at V and 5 bases at J, with 10 bases in the middle. The DNA of the CDR3 is TGTGCCAGCAGCCCTACTAGCAACAATGAGCAGTTCTTC. Protein product: CASSPTSNNEQFF.

This sequence joins TRBV7-9 and TRBJ2-3, with TRBD1 matching over 7 bases. This CDR3 has 15 residues. V lost 3 bases, J lost 3 bases, and 6 bases stayed unmatched. The V gene's germline CDR1 is SEHNR and CDR2 FQNEAQ (reference sequence). The CDR3 nucleotides are TGTGCCAGCAGCTTCCAGACAGGGCGTACAGATACGCAGTATTTT. It encodes CASSFQTGRTDTQYF.

This chain connects TRBV4-3 to TRBJ1-2, with TRBD1 as a possible D gene (5 bases). Germline V gene sequence: CDR1 LGHNA, CDR2 YSLEER. V lost 0 bases, J lost 12 bases, and 14 bases lay in between. The CDR3 extends over 13 amino acids. The CDR3 DNA follows: TGCGCCAGCAGCCAAGATTCCGCGCCGGGGGACACCTTC. This codes for CASSQDSAPGDTF.

The rearrangement links TRBV5-8 to TRBJ2-5, with D possibly matching TRBD1 (5 bases). The germline V gene has CDR1 SGHTS and CDR2 YDEGEE. Trimming cost V 3 bases and J 1 base, with 13 bases left between them. This CDR3 has 15 residues. As DNA, the CDR3 is TGTGCCAGCAGCTCCACCCAGGGCGGCCAAGAGACCCAGTACTTC. Translated, it gives CASSSTQGGQETQYF.

This clone was recorded a few times. The V and J genes are TRBV3-1 (or the pseudogene TRBV3-2) and TRBJ1-2; D not certain. The germline V gene has CDR1 LGHDT and CDR2 YNNKEL (reference sequence). Trimming removed 0 bases from V and 5 bases from J, with 10 bases in between. The CDR3 is 14 residues long. The CDR3 region has the DNA TGTGCCAGCAGCCAAGATGGTCCTATTTATGGCTACACCTTC. Its translation is CASSQDGPIYGYTF.

The chain has TRBV7-2 and TRBJ1-5; tentative D call: TRBD1 (6 bases). V dropped 5 bases and J dropped 6 bases, with 17 bases sitting between them. CDR1 and CDR2 (germline): SGHTA, FQGNSA. The CDR3 length is 15 residues. The CDR3 nucleotides read TGTGCCAGCAGCACAGGTGGGGGGGCGAGTCAGCCCCAGCATTTT. This gives the protein CASSTGGGASQPQHF.

The rearrangement uses TRBV5-1 and TRBJ2-1; 9 bases match TRBD2. Trimming took 0 bases from V and 0 from J; bases not matched to a gene: 1. This CDR3 contains 16 residues. The germline V gene has CDR1 SGHRS and CDR2 YFSETQ. CDR3 nucleotides: TGCGCCAGCAGCTTGGTAGCGGGAGTCTCCTACAATGAGCAGTTCTTC. Translation gives CASSLVAGVSYNEQFF.

The chain uses TRBV28 and TRBJ1-1; no reliable D call. This CDR3 region has 12 residues. Germline CDR1 is MDHEN and CDR2 is SYDVKM. V was trimmed by 8 bases and J by 6 bases, leaving 13 bases between them. CDR3 bases: TGTGCCAGCGCCCCAGTTATCGCTGAAGCTTTCTTT. Translating it yields CASAPVIAEAFF.

The DNA of the CDR3 is TGTGCCAGCAGCCGGCGGTCTCATAGTCAATATGAGCAGTTCTTC. It specifies CASSRRSHSQYEQFF. J is TRBJ2-1 and V is TRBV7-6; D unclear. Per the germline V gene, CDR1 is SGHVS and CDR2 is FNYEAQ. The CDR3 is 15 amino acids. The germline V and J ends were trimmed by 5 bases and 8 bases, with 19 bases remaining between them.

The chain joins TRBV27 to TRBJ2-7, with D maybe TRBD1 (6 bases). Germline-derived CDR1 and CDR2 are MNHEY and SMNVEV (reference sequence). V was shortened by 3 bases and J by 12 bases, with 12 bases between the two germline ends. This CDR3 has 11 residues. The CDR3 coding sequence is TGTGCCAGCAGTTTGGGACACCGCCTGTACTTC. This sequence encodes CASSLGHRLYF.

The chain links TRBV3-1 (or the pseudogene TRBV3-2) to TRBJ2-1; 9 bases align to TRBD2. The CDR3 consists of 18 residues. V was pared by 1 base and J by 8 bases, with 15 bases of the junction left unmatched. Germline V CDR1 and CDR2: LGHDT, YNNKEL (reference sequence). CDR3 amino acids: CASSQARISAGGVDEQFF. The CDR3 DNA is TGTGCCAGCAGCCAAGCGAGGATTTCTGCGGGAGGGGTGGATGAGCAGTTCTTC.

This chain joins TRBV28 and TRBJ2-2, with a tentative D call TRBD2 (6 bases). Trimming pared 9 bases from V and 7 bases from J, leaving 24 bases between. Germline V gene lookup returns CDR1 MDHEN and CDR2 SYDVKM. CDR3 length equals 16 residues. The CDR3 here is CASSLGGAGSSGELFF. The CDR3 region has the DNA TGTGCCAGTAGTCTTGGCGGGGCAGGGTCGAGCGGGGAGCTGTTTTTT.

The V gene is TRBV5-1, the J gene TRBJ2-3, with 9 bases aligning to TRBD1. The ends lost 4 bases at V and 5 bases at J; junction bases unmatched: 5. The CDR3 is 14 residues long. CDR1 SGHRS and CDR2 YFSETQ come from the germline V gene. The CDR3 protein is CASSRGQGLDTQYF. CDR3 sequence (DNA): TGCGCCAGCAGCAGGGGACAGGGTTTAGATACGCAGTATTTT.